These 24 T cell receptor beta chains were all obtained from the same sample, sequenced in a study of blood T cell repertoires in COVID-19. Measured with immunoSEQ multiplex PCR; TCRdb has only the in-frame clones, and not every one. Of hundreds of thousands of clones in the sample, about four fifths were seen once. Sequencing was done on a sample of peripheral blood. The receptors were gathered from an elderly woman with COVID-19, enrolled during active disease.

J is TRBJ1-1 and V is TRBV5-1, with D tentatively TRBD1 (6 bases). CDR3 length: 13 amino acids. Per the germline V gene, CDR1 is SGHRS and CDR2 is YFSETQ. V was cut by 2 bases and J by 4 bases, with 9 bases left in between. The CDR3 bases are TGCGCCAGCAGCTTAATGGACAGCACTGAAGCTTTCTTT. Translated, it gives CASSLMDSTEAFF. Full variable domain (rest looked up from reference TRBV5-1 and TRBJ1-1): KAGVTQTPRYLIKTRGQQVTLSCSPISGHRSVSWYQQTPGQGLQFLFEYFSETQRNKGNFPGRFSGRQFSNSRSEMNVSTLELGDSALYLCASSLMDSTEAFFGQGTRLTVV.

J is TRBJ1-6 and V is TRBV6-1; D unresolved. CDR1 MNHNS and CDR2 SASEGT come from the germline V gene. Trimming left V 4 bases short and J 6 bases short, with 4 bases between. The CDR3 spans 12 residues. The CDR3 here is CASSAGNSPLHF. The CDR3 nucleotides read TGTGCCAGCAGTGCCGGTAATTCACCCCTCCACTTT.

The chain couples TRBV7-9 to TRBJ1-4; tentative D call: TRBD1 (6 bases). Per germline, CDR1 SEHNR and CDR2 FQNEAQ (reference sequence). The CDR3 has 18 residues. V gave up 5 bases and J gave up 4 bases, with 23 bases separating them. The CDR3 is CASSQRGGGSPSNEKLFF. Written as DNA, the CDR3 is TGTGCCAGCAGCCAAAGAGGCGGGGGCTCCCCAAGTAATGAAAAACTGTTTTTT.

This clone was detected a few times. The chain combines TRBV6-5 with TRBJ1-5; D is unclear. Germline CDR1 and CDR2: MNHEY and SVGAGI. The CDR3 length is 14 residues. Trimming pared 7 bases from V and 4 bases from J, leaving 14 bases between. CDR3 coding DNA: TGTGCCAGCAAGGAGGTGGTGGGGAATCAGCCCCAGCATTTT. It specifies CASKEVVGNQPQHF.

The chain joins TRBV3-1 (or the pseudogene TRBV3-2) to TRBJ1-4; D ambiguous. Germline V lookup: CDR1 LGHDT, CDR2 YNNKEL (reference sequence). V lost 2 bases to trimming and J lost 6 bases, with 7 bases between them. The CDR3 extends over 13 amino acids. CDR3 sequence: CASSQYVDEKLFF. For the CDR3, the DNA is TGTGCCAGCAGCCAATATGTTGATGAAAAACTGTTTTTT.

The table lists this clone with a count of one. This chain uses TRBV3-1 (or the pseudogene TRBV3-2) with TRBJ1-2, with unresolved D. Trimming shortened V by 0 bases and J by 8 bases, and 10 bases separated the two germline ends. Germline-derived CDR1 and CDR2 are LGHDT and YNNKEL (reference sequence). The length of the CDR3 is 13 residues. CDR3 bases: TGTGCCAGCAGCCAAGATCCCCGCCAGGGCTACACCTTC. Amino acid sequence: CASSQDPRQGYTF.

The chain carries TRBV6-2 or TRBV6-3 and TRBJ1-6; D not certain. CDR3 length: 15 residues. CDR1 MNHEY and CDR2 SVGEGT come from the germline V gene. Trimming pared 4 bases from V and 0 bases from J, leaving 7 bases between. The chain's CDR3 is CASSLGSSYNSPLHF. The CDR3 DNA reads TGTGCCAGCAGTTTGGGGAGCTCCTATAATTCACCCCTCCACTTT.

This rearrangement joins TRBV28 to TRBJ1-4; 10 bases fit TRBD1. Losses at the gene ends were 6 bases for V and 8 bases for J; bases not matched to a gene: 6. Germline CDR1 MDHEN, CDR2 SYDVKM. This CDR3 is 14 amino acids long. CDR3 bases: TGTGCCAGCAGCCCGGGACAGGGGCACGAAAAACTGTTTTTT. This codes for CASSPGQGHEKLFF.

CDR3 DNA sequence: TGTGCCATCAGTCCTGGGACTGCAACTAATGAAAAACTGTTTTTT. Encoded protein: CAISPGTATNEKLFF. The V gene is TRBV10-3, the J gene TRBJ1-4, with D perhaps matching TRBD1 (5 bases). Per germline, CDR1 ENHRY and CDR2 SYGVKD. There are 15 residues in the CDR3. Deletions cut 5 bases from V and 0 bases from J, with 10 bases between.

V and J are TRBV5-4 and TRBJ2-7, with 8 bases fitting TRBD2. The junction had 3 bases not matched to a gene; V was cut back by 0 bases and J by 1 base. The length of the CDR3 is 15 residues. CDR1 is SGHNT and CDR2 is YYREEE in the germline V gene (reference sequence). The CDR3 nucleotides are TGTGCCAGCAGCTTGGCCCCGGGGGGGTCCTACGAGCAGTACTTC. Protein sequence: CASSLAPGGSYEQYF.

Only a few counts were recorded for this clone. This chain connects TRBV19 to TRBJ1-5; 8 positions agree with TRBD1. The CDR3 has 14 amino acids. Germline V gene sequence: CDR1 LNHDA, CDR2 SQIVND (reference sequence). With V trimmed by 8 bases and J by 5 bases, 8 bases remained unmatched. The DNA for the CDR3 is TGTGCCAGTCGTGACAGGGGAAAACATCAGCCCCAGCATTTT. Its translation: CASRDRGKHQPQHF. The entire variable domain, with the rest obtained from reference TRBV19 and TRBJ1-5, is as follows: DGGITQSPKYLFRKEGQNVTLSCEQNLNHDAMYWYRQDPGQGLRLIYYSQIVNDFQKGDIAEGYSVSREKKESFPLTVTSAQKNPTAFYLCASRDRGKHQPQHFGDGTRLSIL.

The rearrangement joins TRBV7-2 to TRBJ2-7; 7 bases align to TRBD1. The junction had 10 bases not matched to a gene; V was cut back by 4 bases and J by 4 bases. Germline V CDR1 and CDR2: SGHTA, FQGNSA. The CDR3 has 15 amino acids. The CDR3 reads CASSSVGTVEYEQYF. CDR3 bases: TGTGCCAGCAGCTCCGTGGGGACAGTGGAATACGAGCAGTACTTC.

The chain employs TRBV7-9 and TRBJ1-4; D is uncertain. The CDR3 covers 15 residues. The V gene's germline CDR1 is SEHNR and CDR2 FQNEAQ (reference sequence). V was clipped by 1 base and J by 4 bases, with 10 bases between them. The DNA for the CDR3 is TGTGCCAGCAGCTTAGATCGAGGGATTAATGAAAAACTGTTTTTT. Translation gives CASSLDRGINEKLFF.

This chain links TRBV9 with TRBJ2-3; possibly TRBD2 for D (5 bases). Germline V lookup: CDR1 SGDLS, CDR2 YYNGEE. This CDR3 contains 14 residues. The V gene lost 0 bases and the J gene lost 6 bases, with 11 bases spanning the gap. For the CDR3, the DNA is TGTGCCAGCAGCGTAGATCTAGCCCGGGATACGCAGTATTTT. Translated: CASSVDLARDTQYF.

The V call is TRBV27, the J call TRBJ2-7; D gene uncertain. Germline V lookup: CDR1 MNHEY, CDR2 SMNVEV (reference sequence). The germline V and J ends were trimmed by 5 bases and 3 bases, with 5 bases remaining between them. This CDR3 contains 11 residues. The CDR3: CASSTGYEQYF. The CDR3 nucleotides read TGTGCCAGCAGTACCGGCTACGAGCAGTACTTC.

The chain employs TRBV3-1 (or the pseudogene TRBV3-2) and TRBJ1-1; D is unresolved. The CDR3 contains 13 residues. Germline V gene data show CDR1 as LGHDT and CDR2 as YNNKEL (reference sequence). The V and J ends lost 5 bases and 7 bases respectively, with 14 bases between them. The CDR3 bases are TGTGCCAGCAGCTACCGCGGAACCGATGAAGCTTTCTTT. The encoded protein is CASSYRGTDEAFF.

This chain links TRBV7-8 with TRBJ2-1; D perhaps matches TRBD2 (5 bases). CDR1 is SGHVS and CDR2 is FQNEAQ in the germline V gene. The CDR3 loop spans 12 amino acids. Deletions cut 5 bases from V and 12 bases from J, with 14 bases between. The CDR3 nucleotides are TGTGCCAGCAGCCTCGACTATGCTCCGCAGTTCTTC. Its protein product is CASSLDYAPQFF.

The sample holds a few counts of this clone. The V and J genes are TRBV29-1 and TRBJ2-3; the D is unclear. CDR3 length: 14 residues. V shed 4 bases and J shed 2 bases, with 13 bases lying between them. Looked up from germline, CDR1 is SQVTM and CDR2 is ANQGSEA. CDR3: CSVGRYRNTDTQYF. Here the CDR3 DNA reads TGCAGCGTTGGCCGGTACAGAAACACAGATACGCAGTATTTT.

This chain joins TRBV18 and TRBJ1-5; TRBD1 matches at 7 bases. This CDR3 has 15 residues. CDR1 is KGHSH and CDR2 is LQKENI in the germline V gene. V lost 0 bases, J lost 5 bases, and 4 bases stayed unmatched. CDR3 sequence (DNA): TGTGCCAGCTCACCACCGAACAGGGGCTATCAGCCCCAGCATTTT. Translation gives CASSPPNRGYQPQHF.

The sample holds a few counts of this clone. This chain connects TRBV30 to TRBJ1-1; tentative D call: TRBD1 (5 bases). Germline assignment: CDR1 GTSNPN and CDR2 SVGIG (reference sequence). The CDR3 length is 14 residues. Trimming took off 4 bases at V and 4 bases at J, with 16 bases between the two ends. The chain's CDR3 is CAWIDRGGSTEAFF. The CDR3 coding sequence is TGTGCCTGGATTGATAGGGGAGGGAGCACTGAAGCTTTCTTT.

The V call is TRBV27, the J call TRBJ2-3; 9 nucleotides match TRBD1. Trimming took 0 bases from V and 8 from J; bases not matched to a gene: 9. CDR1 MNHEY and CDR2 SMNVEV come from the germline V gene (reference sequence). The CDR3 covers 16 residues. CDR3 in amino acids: CASSLSLNRGLGTQYF. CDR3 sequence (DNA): TGTGCCAGCAGTTTATCCCTGAACAGGGGGCTAGGTACGCAGTATTTT.

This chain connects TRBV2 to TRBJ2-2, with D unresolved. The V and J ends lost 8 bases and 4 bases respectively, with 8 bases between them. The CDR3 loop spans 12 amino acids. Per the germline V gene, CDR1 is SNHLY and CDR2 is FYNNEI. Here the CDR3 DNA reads TGTGCCAGCCAGGCTTTCACCGGGGAGCTGTTTTTT. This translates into CASQAFTGELFF.

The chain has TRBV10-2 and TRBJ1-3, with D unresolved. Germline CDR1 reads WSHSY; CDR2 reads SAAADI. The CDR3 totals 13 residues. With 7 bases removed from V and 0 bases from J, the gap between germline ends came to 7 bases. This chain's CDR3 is CASKEASGNTIYF. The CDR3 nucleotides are TGCGCCAGCAAGGAGGCCTCTGGAAACACCATATATTTT.

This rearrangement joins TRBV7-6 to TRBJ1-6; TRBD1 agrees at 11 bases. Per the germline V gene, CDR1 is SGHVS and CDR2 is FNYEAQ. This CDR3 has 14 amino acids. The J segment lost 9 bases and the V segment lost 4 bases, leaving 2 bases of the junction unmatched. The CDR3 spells CASSSDRGRSPLHF. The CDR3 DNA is TGTGCCAGCAGCTCGGACAGGGGGCGTTCACCCCTCCACTTT.